The rows below give T cell receptor beta chains drawn from one sample of a study of control samples from healthy donors and cancer patients. Profiling relied on immunoSEQ multiplex PCR, and the TCRdb table lists in-frame clones only, not all of them. The table has about 160,000 clones, over 95% seen once. The sequenced sample consisted of blood. These receptors all come from a woman aged 25 to 45 in good health. Each CDR3 is given with its conserved first and last residue. Fields, in order: clone size, D gene, V gene, CDR3 length, J gene, CDR3 DNA, CDR3 protein. D genes are given only for firm matches. Size is omitted from some rows. Given values are once, few, many or a class for expanded clones.

.	.	TRBV6-5	14	TRBJ2-1	TGTGCCAGCAGCGCAGGGTGGGGTGTGGATGAGCAGTTCTTC	CASSAGWGVDEQFF
.	.	TRBV11-3	12	TRBJ2-1	TGTGCCAGCAGCTCCCCGGGGAATGAGCAGTTCTTC	CASSSPGNEQFF
.	TRBD1	TRBV3-1/TRBV3-2	15	TRBJ1-5	TGTGCCAGCAGCCAAGGGACAGGGGTTGGTCAGCCCCAGCATTTT	CASSQGTGVGQPQHF
.	.	TRBV28	14	TRBJ1-5	TGTGCCAGCAGTGGTCGGGGGGCCGGTCAGCCCCAGCATTTT	CASSGRGAGQPQHF
.	.	TRBV10-1	13	TRBJ1-6	TGCGCCAGCAGTGATCAATATAATTCACCCCTCCACTTT	CASSDQYNSPLHF
.	.	TRBV25-1	18	TRBJ1-2	TGTGCCAGCAGTGAATCAGGCGGGGGTCGGTTTGCAGGCTATGGCTACACCTTC	CASSESGGGRFAGYGYTF
few	TRBD1	TRBV7-9	16	TRBJ1-5	TGTGCCAGCAGCACCGGGGCAGGGGGTAGCAATCAGCCCCAGCATTTT	CASSTGAGGSNQPQHF
.	.	TRBV11-2	12	TRBJ2-4	TGTGCCAGCAGCTCCAAGTTCGACATTCAGTACTTC	CASSSKFDIQYF
.	TRBD1	TRBV6-4	15	TRBJ2-1	TGTGCCAGCAGTGACTCGATAGAGGGGGCAAATGAGCAGTTCTTC	CASSDSIEGANEQFF
.	.	TRBV6-5	15	TRBJ1-2	TGTGCCAGCAGTTCGGGCCGGACGGTAAACTATGGCTACACCTTC	CASSSGRTVNYGYTF
.	.	TRBV3-1/TRBV3-2	15	TRBJ2-1	TGTGCCAGCAGCCAAGGCACGCCCTCCTACAATGAGCAGTTCTTC	CASSQGTPSYNEQFF
.	.	TRBV11-2	11	TRBJ2-7	TGTGCCAGCAGCTTAGCGGGCGAGCAGTACTTC	CASSLAGEQYF
.	.	TRBV3-1/TRBV3-2	16	TRBJ1-1	TGTGCCAGCAGCCAAGATAGCCTTGTGGGGAACACTGAAGCTTTCTTT	CASSQDSLVGNTEAFF
.	TRBD1	TRBV5-1	17	TRBJ1-4	TGCGCCAGCAGCTTCCTTCCCGGACAGGGGGTTGGTGAAAAACTGTTTTTT	CASSFLPGQGVGEKLFF
.	TRBD1	TRBV18	14	TRBJ2-7	TGTGCCAGCTCTCTAAAGACAGGGGGGTACGAGCAGTACTTC	CASSLKTGGYEQYF
.	.	TRBV27	16	TRBJ2-3	TGTGCCAGCAGTCCCCCTACAGGGCCTGGCACAGATACGCAGTATTTT	CASSPPTGPGTDTQYF
.	TRBD2	TRBV24-1	16	TRBJ2-3	TGTGCCACCAGTGATTCACGGGACTACCCCACAGATACGCAGTATTTT	CATSDSRDYPTDTQYF
.	.	TRBV6-1	12	TRBJ2-5	TGTGCCAGCAGTGAAAGGAGGGAGACCCAGTACTTC	CASSERRETQYF
.	.	TRBV5-1	15	TRBJ1-1	TGCGCCAGCAGCTGGAAAGTGGGACAGAACACTGAAGCTTTCTTT	CASSWKVGQNTEAFF
.	.	TRBV6-5	15	TRBJ1-2	TGTGCCAGCAGTTTAGGAGCACTAGTCAACTATGGCTACACCTTC	CASSLGALVNYGYTF
once	.	TRBV5-1	14	TRBJ1-3	TGCGCCAGCAGCTTGTGGGGATCTGGAAACACCATATATTTT	CASSLWGSGNTIYF
.	TRBD1	TRBV27	16	TRBJ1-4	TGTGCCAGCAGTTTTAGCGTGGGGACAGGCTATGAAAAACTGTTTTTT	CASSFSVGTGYEKLFF
.	.	TRBV6-5	15	TRBJ1-5	TGTGCCAGCAGTTACTCGACGGGGGGGAATCAGCCCCAGCATTTT	CASSYSTGGNQPQHF
.	TRBD1	TRBV19	16	TRBJ2-7	TGTGCCAGTAGTATAGGAGGGGGCGTAAGCTTCAACGAGCAGTACTTC	CASSIGGGVSFNEQYF
.	.	TRBV3-1/TRBV3-2	16	TRBJ2-1	TGTGCCAGCAGCCGGGGCGGGTTCAGCTCCTACAATGAGCAGTTCTTC	CASSRGGFSSYNEQFF
.	.	TRBV20-1	8	TRBJ1-2	TGCAGTGCTAGAGGGGGCTACTTC	CSARGGYF
.	TRBD1	TRBV6-1	15	TRBJ2-7	TGTGCCAGCAGACACCGGGACAGGGGAGGCGACGAGCAGTACTTC	CASRHRDRGGDEQYF
.	.	TRBV7-8	17	TRBJ2-1	TGTGCCAGCAGCTCGAAGGGGGGACAGCCCGGGTACAATGAGCAGTTCTTC	CASSSKGGQPGYNEQFF
.	TRBD1	TRBV29-1	10	TRBJ1-2	TGCAGCGTGGGGGACAGCGGCTACACCTTC	CSVGDSGYTF
.	.	TRBV2	11	TRBJ1-4	TGTGCCATTGGGTCGGGTGAAAAACTGTTTTTT	CAIGSGEKLFF
.	.	TRBV27	14	TRBJ1-1	TGTGCCAGCAGTTCGGCTACAGGGTGGACTGAAGCTTTCTTT	CASSSATGWTEAFF
.	.	TRBV5-6	16	TRBJ2-7	TGTGCCAGCAGCCAAGTACCAGCCTTGATCTCCTACGAGCAGTACTTC	CASSQVPALISYEQYF
.	.	TRBV11-3	13	TRBJ2-3	TGTGCCAGCAGCTTAGAGGAGGGAAATACGCAGTATTTT	CASSLEEGNTQYF
.	.	TRBV7-6	14	TRBJ1-4	TGTGCCAGCAGCCCTGGAGGGGCGGATGAAAAACTGTTTTTT	CASSPGGADEKLFF
.	TRBD1	TRBV18	16	TRBJ1-1	TGTGCCAGCTCACCAGGGACAGGGGGCATGAACACTGAAGCTTTCTTT	CASSPGTGGMNTEAFF
.	.	TRBV7-3	12	TRBJ2-1	TGTGCCAGCAGCTTAACGTTCGATGAGCAGTTCTTC	CASSLTFDEQFF
.	.	TRBV28	15	TRBJ1-4	TGTGCCAGCAGACCCCGTGGAGGGATTAATGAAAAACTGTTTTTT	CASRPRGGINEKLFF
.	.	TRBV4-1	13	TRBJ2-1	TGCGCCAGCAGCCAAGCGGACAGCCGTGAGCAGTTCTTC	CASSQADSREQFF
.	.	TRBV29-1	13	TRBJ1-2	TGCAGCGTTACGGACAGCTTGAACTATGGCTACACCTTC	CSVTDSLNYGYTF
.	TRBD2	TRBV7-8	18	TRBJ2-3	TGTGCCAGCAGCTTAGCGAGGACTAGCGGGGGGGAGTTGGATACGCAGTATTTT	CASSLARTSGGELDTQYF
.	.	TRBV6-5	12	TRBJ1-1	TGTGCCAGCACTTGGGCCACCTCGGCAGCTTTCTTT	CASTWATSAAFF
.	.	TRBV4-1	19	TRBJ1-6	TGCGCCAGCAGCCCTACCTTCCCGGGACTGAACTCCTATAATTCACCCCTCCACTTT	CASSPTFPGLNSYNSPLHF
.	.	TRBV15	16	TRBJ1-4	TGTGCCACCAGCAGAGCCAGGGTGGGCTTCAATGAAAAACTGTTTTTT	CATSRARVGFNEKLFF
once	TRBD2	TRBV7-9	15	TRBJ2-7	TGTGCCAGCAGCTGGAGGGAGGGACCCACCTACGAGCAGTACTTC	CASSWREGPTYEQYF
.	TRBD2	TRBV3-1/TRBV3-2	16	TRBJ2-1	TGTGCCAGCAGCCAAATAGCGGGGAAAACCTACAATGAGCAGTTCTTC	CASSQIAGKTYNEQFF
.	.	TRBV21-1	15	TRBJ2-7	TGTGCCAGCAGCAGGTGGGACAGGGTCTACTACGAGCAGTACTTC	CASSRWDRVYYEQYF
.	.	TRBV6-5	14	TRBJ2-3	TGTGCCAGCAGTTACGGGGACAGCACAGATACGCAGTATTTT	CASSYGDSTDTQYF
.	.	TRBV19	13	TRBJ1-5	TGTGCCAGTAGTACGGGGCTAAATCAGCCCCAGCATTTT	CASSTGLNQPQHF
.	TRBD2	TRBV20-1	15	TRBJ2-3	TGCAGTGCTAGTATTGCGGGAGGGAGAACAGATACGCAGTATTTT	CSASIAGGRTDTQYF
.	TRBD1	TRBV6-6	17	TRBJ1-6	TGTGCCAGCAGTCAGGTGTCGGGGACAGGATATAATTCACCCCTCCACTTT	CASSQVSGTGYNSPLHF
.	.	TRBV6-5	11	TRBJ1-2	TGTGCCAGCATCTCTGGGGGACGCTACACCTTC	CASISGGRYTF
once	.	TRBV27	17	TRBJ2-1	TGTGCCAGCAGTTCCCGGGTTCCGGGGGGCCTCTACAATGAGCAGTTCTTC	CASSSRVPGGLYNEQFF
.	.	TRBV3-1/TRBV3-2	17	TRBJ2-1	TGTGCCAGCAGCCAAGATTTTTGGCAGCCATCCCACAATGAGCAGTTCTTC	CASSQDFWQPSHNEQFF
.	TRBD2	TRBV27	18	TRBJ2-2	TGTGCCAGCAGTTCACCGAAAGGACTAGCGGGAGTACCCGGGGAGCTGTTTTTT	CASSSPKGLAGVPGELFF
.	TRBD2	TRBV4-1	17	TRBJ2-1	TGCGCCAGCAGCCGAGGGGGGGGGACTAGCGGATACAATGAGCAGTTCTTC	CASSRGGGTSGYNEQFF
.	TRBD2	TRBV7-2	17	TRBJ2-7	TGTGCCAGCAGCCTAGTTAGCGGGAGAATAATTATATACGAGCAGTACTTC	CASSLVSGRIIIYEQYF
.	TRBD1	TRBV28	16	TRBJ2-6	TGTGCCAGCAGTCTCCAGGGGGCAAGAGGGGCCAACGTCCTGACTTTC	CASSLQGARGANVLTF